Presented here are 8 T cell receptor beta chains from one specimen sequenced in a study of blood T cell repertoires in COVID-19. The assay was immunoSEQ multiplex PCR, and TCRdb's table has in-frame clones only and misses some. The table has about 250,000 clones, roughly 86% seen once. Sequencing was performed on peripheral blood. The source of these receptors is a woman aged 60-75 years who had recovered from COVID-19.

The chain employs TRBV6-6 and TRBJ1-2; 8 bases are shared with TRBD1. Germline trimming cut 0 bases from V and 7 bases from J; bases unmatched to any gene: 10. Germline V gives CDR1 MNHNY, CDR2 SVGAGI (reference sequence). The CDR3 extends over 16 amino acids. CDR3 residues: CASSYSVPGQGSGYTF. Written as DNA, the CDR3 is TGTGCCAGCAGTTACTCGGTTCCCGGACAGGGCTCTGGCTACACCTTC.

Many counts were recorded for this clone. The J gene is TRBJ2-2, the V gene TRBV14; maybe TRBD1 (6 bases). V shed 4 bases and J shed 6 bases, with 18 bases lying between them. CDR1 and CDR2 from the germline V gene are SGHDN and FVKESK. The CDR3 loop spans 16 amino acids. The CDR3 nucleotides read TGTGCCAGCAGCCGACAGGACCCCGGGATGGCCGGGGAGCTGTTTTTT. Protein product: CASSRQDPGMAGELFF. Filled out from reference TRBV14 and TRBJ2-2, the complete variable domain reads EAGVTQFPSHSVIEKGQTVTLRCDPISGHDNLYWYRRVMGKEIKFLLHFVKESKQDESGMPNNRFLAERTGGTYSTLKVQPAELEDSGVYFCASSRQDPGMAGELFFGEGSRLTVL.

This clone occurred a few times. This sequence joins TRBV9 and TRBJ1-4; D may be TRBD1 (6 bases). Per the germline V gene, CDR1 is SGDLS and CDR2 is YYNGEE. Trimming cost V 4 bases and J 0 bases, with 13 bases left between them. The CDR3 contains 16 residues. This chain's CDR3 is CASSRTVLATNEKLFF. The CDR3 DNA is TGTGCCAGCAGCCGGACAGTGCTTGCAACTAATGAAAAACTGTTTTTT.

V is TRBV11-2 and J is TRBJ2-7, with TRBD1 matching over 8 bases. The CDR3 spans 17 residues. Germline V gene data show CDR1 as SGHAT and CDR2 as FQNNGV. The V segment lost 4 bases and the J segment 0 bases; nucleotides outside the gene matches: 11. The CDR3 DNA reads as TGTGCCAGCAGCTCCCTCAGGTCCGGACAGGGCTCCTACGAGCAGTACTTC. It encodes CASSSLRSGQGSYEQYF.

This sequence joins TRBV4-1 and TRBJ2-7, with TRBD1 identical over 8 bases. Germline V gives CDR1 MGHRA, CDR2 YSYEKL. With 2 bases clipped from V and 3 bases from J, the junction kept 12 bases outside the gene matches. There are 17 residues in the CDR3. CDR3 DNA: TGCGCCAGCAGCCAATCCCCGGGACAGGCTGACTTCTACGAGCAGTACTTC. Protein product: CASSQSPGQADFYEQYF.

The chain joins TRBV5-6 to TRBJ2-7; D perhaps matches TRBD1 (5 bases). Germline V lookup: CDR1 SGHDT, CDR2 YYEEEE. The V and J ends lost 1 base and 2 bases respectively, with 13 bases between them. This CDR3 region has 15 residues. Here the CDR3 DNA reads TGTGCCAGCAGCTTGCTGCCAGGGAAAGCCTACGAGCAGTACTTC. Its translation: CASSLLPGKAYEQYF.

The chain couples TRBV11-2 to TRBJ1-1, with 7 bases aligning to TRBD1. The CDR3 covers 15 residues. Losses at the gene ends were 5 bases for V and 9 bases for J; bases not matched to a gene: 15. Germline V gene lookup returns CDR1 SGHAT and CDR2 FQNNGV. The CDR3 loop reads CASSQPDRARQKAFF. CDR3 DNA sequence: TGTGCCAGCAGCCAACCCGACAGGGCCCGCCAGAAAGCTTTCTTT.

This clone was seen only once. The V call is TRBV6-2 or TRBV6-3, the J call TRBJ1-1, with D perhaps TRBD1 (5 bases). Per the germline V gene, CDR1 is MNHEY and CDR2 is SVGEGT. This CDR3 has 13 residues. V was clipped by 2 bases and J by 6 bases, with 10 bases between them. The CDR3 spells CASSYVVRAEAFF. The CDR3 DNA is TGTGCCAGCAGTTACGTTGTCAGGGCTGAAGCTTTCTTT.